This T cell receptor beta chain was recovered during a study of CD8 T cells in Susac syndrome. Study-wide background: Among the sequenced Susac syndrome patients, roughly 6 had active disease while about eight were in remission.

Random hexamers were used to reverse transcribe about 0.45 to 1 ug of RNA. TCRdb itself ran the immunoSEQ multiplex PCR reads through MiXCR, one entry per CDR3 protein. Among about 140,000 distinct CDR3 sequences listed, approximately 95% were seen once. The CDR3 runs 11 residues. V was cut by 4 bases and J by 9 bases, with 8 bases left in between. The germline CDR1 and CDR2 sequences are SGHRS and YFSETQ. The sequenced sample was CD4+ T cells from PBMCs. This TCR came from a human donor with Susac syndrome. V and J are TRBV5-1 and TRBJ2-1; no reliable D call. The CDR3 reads CASSHTTEQFF. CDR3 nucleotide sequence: TGCGCCAGCAGCCACACCACTGAGCAGTTCTTC.